This T cell receptor (beta chain) was found in a study of beta chain features in type 1 diabetes. General observations from the study: The naive, central memory and Treg TCRB repertoires showed an apparent similarity that was greater among patients than among healthy donors.

V was pared by 6 bases and J by 6 bases, with 7 bases of the junction left unmatched. CDR1 and CDR2 (germline): MNHEY, SMNVEV (reference sequence). The CDR3 consists of 14 residues. Points on this clone: The antigen is not known.

What was sequenced were expressed TCRB transcripts, since all of the isolated RNA had been reverse transcribed. The repertoire was sequenced with immunoSEQ multiplex PCR; TCRdb's copy has only in-frame clones and lacks some. This sample yields 330,000 or so clones, of which roughly 21% are seen a single time; around 0.044% belongs to the top ten. This chain links TRBV27 with TRBJ2-3, with TRBD2 identical over 9 bases. The sequence was collected from a woman under 30 in good health. Sequencing was done on a sample of naive CD4+ T cells from blood. The CDR3 DNA sequence: TGTGCCAGCAGGTTTGAGCGGGGGGCTGATACGCAGTATTTT. Its translation is CASRFERGADTQYF.